This note documents a single T cell receptor beta chain sequence. This clone was detected only a few times. Its binding antigen is unknown. No much larger clonotype is one base removed from it; base qualities were not supplied. This entry is derived from a study of metastatic and nonmetastatic thyroid tumors (TCRdb year 2020). Looking at the study overall: For patients with malignant and with benign thyroid disease, the researchers compared repertoires between peripheral blood samples and tumor or nodule tissue samples. The paper as a whole reports these results and caveats: In both blood and tumor samples, malignant tumors were reported to have significantly higher TCR beta diversity than benign nodules.

Libraries came from PCR. Reads for this sample came from an Illumina HiSeq 4000. High-throughput sequencing was used to profile the CDR3 region of the TCR beta-chain in every patient. Per the authors' processing: Drawing on CDR3 differences between clinicopathological groups, the researchers built a classifier meant to tell apart patients with distant-metastatic papillary thyroid cancer. Repertoire diversity was assessed with the Shannon index, and tumor-blood repertoire similarity with the Morisita-Horn index. TCRdb ran its own pipeline on the public reads, namely fastp trimming at Q25 and MiXCR clone calling, and kept in-frame beta chains. TCRdb's processing, not the study's, gives the V and J calls here. This sample lists around 28,000 clones; about 3.7% were detected once. Less than 3.5% of the sample is in the top ten clones. No treatment had been received by any patient before thyroid surgery. The study retrospectively analysed patient clinical samples collected from about 2012 to 2018 using T-cell receptor beta sequencing.

The junction shows trimming of 1 base on V and 6 bases on J, plus 13 bases between the germline ends. The germline V gene (reference sequence) yields DFQATT for CDR1 and SNEGSKA for CDR2. The CDR3 holds 14 amino acids from the cysteine to the phenylalanine. Only the CDR3 DNA is retained, 42 bases long and in frame from the first base. The sequencing input was blood. This TCR was recovered from a male donor with papillary thyroid cancer or a benign thyroid nodule (not recorded which). Some clones in this sample may be carry-over from other donors' samples. The V gene is TRBV20-1 and the J gene is TRBJ2-1, with no D gene named confidently. The base sequence is TGCAGTGCTAGAGTTACCGGGTTCCCCAATGAGCAGTTCTTC. Translation gives CSARVTGFPNEQFF.